This TCR beta chain appears in the sequencing data of a study of blood T cell repertoires in COVID-19. Overall study context: The study drew acute and convalescent COVID-19 samples from the United States, Italy and Spain. The cDNA or gDNA used as material had been derived from T cells, B-cell-depleted T cells, or PBMCs.

Between the trimmed V and J ends, which lost 3 bases and 1 base, there was a span of 10 bases. Germline V gene data show CDR1 as LNHDA and CDR2 as SQIVND (reference sequence). The CDR3 extends over 15 amino acids. In the original processing: Researchers report that nucleated cell counts were estimated from reference gene primer amplification. Assay used: immunoSEQ multiplex PCR; TCRdb lists only in-frame clones, some missing. Clone size and the V and J calls come from that table; the DNA yielded D and trimming. Of roughly 170,000 clones in the sample, roughly 90% were seen once. The table lists this clone with a count of one.

The sample taken for sequencing was peripheral blood. The sequence was obtained from a man between 70 and 80 years old with active or convalescent COVID-19. The chain links TRBV19 to TRBJ1-3, with D maybe TRBD1 (5 bases). The CDR3 nucleotides are TGTGCCAGTAGTATCCCCAGGGAATCTGGAAACACCATATATTTT. It specifies CASSIPRESGNTIYF.